The clone carrying this T cell receptor beta chain was counted once. Its specificity is not known. Use of 60 Vbeta and 13 Jbeta primers characterized the PCR. TCRdb's copy holds only in-frame clones and misses some; the assay was immunoSEQ multiplex PCR. The sample lists a few hundred thousand clones, around 90% occurring once. These data are taken from a study of cytomegalovirus exposure and HLA in healthy donors. The CDR3 loop spans 12 amino acids. Trimming took off 5 bases at V and 11 bases at J, with 13 bases between the two ends. Germline V gives CDR1 MDHEN, CDR2 SYDVKM. Study outcomes and limitations: TRBV6-2, TRBV6-3 and some other V segments were excluded as indistinguishable. A later analysis reported that several of the most significant clusters appeared to be linked to common viral pathogens, among them Epstein-Barr virus.

The clonotype was recovered from a girl aged 2 to 10 in good health and CMV-seronegative. The source material was PBMCs. The chain is built from TRBV28 and TRBJ1-3; D gene uncertain. Here the CDR3 DNA reads TGTGCCAGCAGTGCCCCCCCTTCGGCCATATATTTT. This sequence encodes CASSAPPSAIYF.